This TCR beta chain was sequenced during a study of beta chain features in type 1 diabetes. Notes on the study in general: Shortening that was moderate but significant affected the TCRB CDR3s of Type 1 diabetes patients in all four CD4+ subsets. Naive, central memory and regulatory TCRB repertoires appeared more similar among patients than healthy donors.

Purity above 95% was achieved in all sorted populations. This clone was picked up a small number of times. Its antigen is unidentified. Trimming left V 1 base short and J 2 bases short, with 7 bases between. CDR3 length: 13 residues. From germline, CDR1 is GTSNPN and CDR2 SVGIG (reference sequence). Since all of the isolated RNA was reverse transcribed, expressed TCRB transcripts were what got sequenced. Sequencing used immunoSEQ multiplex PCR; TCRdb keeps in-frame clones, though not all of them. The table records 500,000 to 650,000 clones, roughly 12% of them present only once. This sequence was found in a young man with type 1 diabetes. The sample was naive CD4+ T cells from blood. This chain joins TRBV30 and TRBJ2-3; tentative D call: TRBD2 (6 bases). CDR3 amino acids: CAWSAGDTDTQYF. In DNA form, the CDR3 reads TGTGCCTGGAGTGCGGGGGACACAGATACGCAGTATTTT. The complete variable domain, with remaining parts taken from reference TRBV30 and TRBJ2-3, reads SQTIHQWPATLVQPVGSPLSLECTVEGTSNPNLYWYRQAAGRGLQLLFYSVGIGQISSEVPQNLSASRPQDRQFILSSKKLLLSDSGFYLCAWSAGDTDTQYFGPGTRLTVL.